This section outlines one TCR beta chain sequence together with its context. This specimen comes from a study of blood T cell repertoires in COVID-19. V gave up 6 bases and J gave up 8 bases, with 13 bases separating them. The CDR3 has 12 amino acids. Germline V gene sequence: CDR1 MNHNY, CDR2 SVGAGI (reference sequence). Assay: immunoSEQ multiplex PCR; the TCRdb copy retains only in-frame clones and omits some. The sample holds around 150,000 clones, 70% to 90% seen once. This TCR came from a man in his forties with acute or convalescent COVID-19. Input material: peripheral blood. The rearrangement uses TRBV6-6 and TRBJ1-2; TRBD1 might be the D (5 bases). CDR3 DNA sequence: TGTGCCAGCAGGGGGGGGGAGCGCGGCTACACCTTC. Translating gives CASRGGERGYTF.